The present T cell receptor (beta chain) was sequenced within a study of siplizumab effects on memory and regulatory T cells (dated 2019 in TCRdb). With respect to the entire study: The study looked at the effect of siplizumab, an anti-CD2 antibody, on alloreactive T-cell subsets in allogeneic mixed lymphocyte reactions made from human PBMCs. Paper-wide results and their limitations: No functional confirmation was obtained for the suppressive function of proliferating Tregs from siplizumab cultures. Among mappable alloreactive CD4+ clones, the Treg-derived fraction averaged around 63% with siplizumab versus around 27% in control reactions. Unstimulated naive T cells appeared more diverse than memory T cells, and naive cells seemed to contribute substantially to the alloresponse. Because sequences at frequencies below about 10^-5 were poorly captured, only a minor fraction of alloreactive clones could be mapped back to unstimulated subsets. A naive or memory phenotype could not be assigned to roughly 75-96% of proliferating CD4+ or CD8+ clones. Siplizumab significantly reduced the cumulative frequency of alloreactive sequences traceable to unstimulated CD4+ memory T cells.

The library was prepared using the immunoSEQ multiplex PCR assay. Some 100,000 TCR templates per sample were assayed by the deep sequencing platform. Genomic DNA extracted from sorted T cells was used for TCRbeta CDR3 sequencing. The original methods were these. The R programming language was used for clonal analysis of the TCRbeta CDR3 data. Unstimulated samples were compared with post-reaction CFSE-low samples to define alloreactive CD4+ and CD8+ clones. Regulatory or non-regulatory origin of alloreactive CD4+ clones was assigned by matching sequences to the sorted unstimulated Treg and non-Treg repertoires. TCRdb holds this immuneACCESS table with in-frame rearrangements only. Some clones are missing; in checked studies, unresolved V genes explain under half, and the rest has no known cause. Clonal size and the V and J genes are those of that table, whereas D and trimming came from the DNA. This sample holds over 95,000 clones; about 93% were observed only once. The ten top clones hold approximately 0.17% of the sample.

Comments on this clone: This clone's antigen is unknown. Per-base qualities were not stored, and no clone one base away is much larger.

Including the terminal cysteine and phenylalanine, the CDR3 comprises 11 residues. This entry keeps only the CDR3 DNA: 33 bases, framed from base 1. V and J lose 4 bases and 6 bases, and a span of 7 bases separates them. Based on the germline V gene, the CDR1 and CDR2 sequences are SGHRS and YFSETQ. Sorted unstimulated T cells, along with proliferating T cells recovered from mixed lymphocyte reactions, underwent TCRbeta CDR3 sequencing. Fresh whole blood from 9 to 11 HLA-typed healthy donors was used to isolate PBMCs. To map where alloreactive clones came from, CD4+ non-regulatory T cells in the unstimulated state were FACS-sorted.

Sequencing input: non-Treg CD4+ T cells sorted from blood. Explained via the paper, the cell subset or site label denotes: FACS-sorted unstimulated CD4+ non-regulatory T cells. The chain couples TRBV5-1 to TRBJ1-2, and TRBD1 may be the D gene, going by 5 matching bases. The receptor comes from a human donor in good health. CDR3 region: CASSGRDGYTF. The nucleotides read TGCGCCAGCAGCGGCAGGGATGGCTACACCTTC.